Below are 17 T cell receptor beta chains sequenced from a single sample in a study of response to subunit inactivated influenza vaccine. Each CDR3 protein is one row after TCRdb ran MiXCR on the RT-PCR reads. The data hold hundreds of thousands of distinct CDR3 sequences, with roughly 12% observed a single time. Separately, the same data were catalogued under a study of T cells expressing NK-cell markers. As reported in that work: Scientists made TCR beta cDNA using 5'RACE template switching with UMIs.

The sequencing here drew on PBMCs from blood, taken on the day of vaccination. The source of these receptors is a man in his fifties who received an inactivated influenza vaccine.

In this sample, this clonotype turned up many times. The genes are TRBV28 and TRBJ1-2; D remains ambiguous. The CDR3 covers 14 residues. CDR1 and CDR2 from the germline V gene are MDHEN and SYDVKM. Trimming removed 6 bases at V and 4 bases at J, with 15 bases between. CDR3 sequence reads: CASSNRAELYGYTF. CDR3 nucleotides: TGTGCCAGCAGCAATAGGGCAGAACTCTATGGCTACACCTTC.

J is TRBJ1-1 and V is TRBV20-1; TRBD1 agrees at 8 bases. The CDR3 has 14 residues. V trimming: 1 base; J trimming: 8 bases; junction bases outside the gene matches: 9. The germline gives CDR1 DFQATT, CDR2 SNEGSKA (reference sequence). CDR3 bases: TGCAGTGCTAGAGCTCAGACAGGGGCCGCAGAAGCTTTCTTT. Translated: CSARAQTGAAEAFF.

This clonotype turned up a few times. V gene TRBV19 combines with J gene TRBJ2-1, with 9 positions matching TRBD2. The ends lost 10 bases at V and 4 bases at J; junction bases unmatched: 8. CDR1 is LNHDA and CDR2 is SQIVND in the germline V gene (reference sequence). The CDR3 length is 14 residues. The CDR3 region is CATSLLAGYNEQFF. The CDR3 DNA reads TGTGCCACCTCCCTCCTAGCGGGATACAATGAGCAGTTCTTC. The full variable domain, its missing parts supplied by reference TRBV19 and TRBJ2-1, is DGGITQSPKYLFRKEGQNVTLSCEQNLNHDAMYWYRQDPGQGLRLIYYSQIVNDFQKGDIAEGYSVSREKKESFPLTVTSAQKNPTAFYLCATSLLAGYNEQFFGPGTRLTVL.

This clonotype was observed a handful of times. V usage is TRBV9 and J usage is TRBJ2-1, with 8 bases that match TRBD2. The CDR3 spans 15 residues. The germline V gene encodes CDR1 SGDLS and CDR2 YYNGEE. The V gene end was trimmed by 0 bases and the J gene end by 8 bases; junction bases not matched to a gene: 7. This CDR3 is CASSVGSGGMYEQFF. The CDR3, as DNA: TGTGCCAGCAGCGTAGGAAGCGGGGGTATGTATGAGCAGTTCTTC.

This clonotype was recorded at least ten times. V usage is TRBV20-1 and J usage is TRBJ2-7; TRBD1 matches at 10 bases. Germline lookup yields CDR1 DFQATT and CDR2 SNEGSKA (reference sequence). This CDR3 comprises 11 residues. The CDR3: CRGDRGKEQYF. DNA for the CDR3: TGCAGGGGGGACAGGGGTAAAGAGCAGTACTTC.

There are many counts of this clonotype. The rearrangement joins TRBV12-3 or TRBV12-4 to TRBJ2-5; D not certain. CDR3 length equals 13 residues. Trimming took off 3 bases at V and 1 base at J, with 6 bases between the two ends. The CDR3 spells CASSFFGQETQYF. CDR3 in DNA: TGTGCCAGCAGTTTTTTCGGCCAAGAGACCCAGTACTTC.

This clonotype was found a few times. The junction and the germline gene differ at one end; a read error may be behind it. The chain links TRBV28 to TRBJ1-2; TRBD1 matches 10 bases. This CDR3 is 16 amino acids long. Germline CDR1 reads MDHEN; CDR2 reads SYDVKM. The CDR3 bases are TGTTCCAGCAGTTTATCCGGGACAGGGGCGTCGTATGGCTACACCTTC. It codes for CSSSLSGTGASYGYTF.

The chain's CDR3 is CASSQDTAANEQFF. The CDR3 DNA is TGCGCCAGCAGCCAAGATACGGCGGCTAATGAGCAGTTCTTC. The rearrangement links TRBV4-3 to TRBJ2-1; no definite D call. V shed 0 bases and J shed 7 bases, with 10 bases lying between them. CDR1 and CDR2 (germline): LGHNA, YSLEER. The CDR3 spans 14 residues.

This clonotype has just a few counts. This chain connects TRBV27 to TRBJ2-1, with TRBD2 matching over 7 bases. The CDR3 has 14 amino acids. The germline V gene encodes CDR1 MNHEY and CDR2 SMNVEV (reference sequence). Trimming took 2 bases from V and 10 from J; bases not matched to a gene: 8. This CDR3 is CASSLRREGREQFF. CDR3 nucleotides: TGTGCCAGCAGTTTAAGGAGGGAGGGCCGGGAGCAGTTCTTC.

The gene calls are TRBV28 and TRBJ1-3; 12 nucleotides agree with TRBD1. Germline V gene sequence: CDR1 MDHEN, CDR2 SYDVKM. The CDR3 is 16 residues long. The trim removed 5 bases at V and 4 bases at J, leaving 6 bases unmatched. The CDR3 protein is CASSPLGQGAGNTIYF. As DNA, the CDR3 is TGTGCCAGCAGTCCGCTGGGACAGGGGGCAGGAAACACCATATATTTT.

The V call is TRBV4-2, the J call TRBJ2-1, with D hard to call. This CDR3 region has 14 residues. Germline CDR1 reads LGHNA; CDR2 reads YNFKEQ. V was clipped by 0 bases and J by 4 bases, with 7 bases between them. DNA of the CDR3: TGTGCCAGCAGCCAAGAGAGAAGTTACAATGAGCAGTTCTTC. Its protein is CASSQERSYNEQFF.

This clonotype has a count of ten or more. The rearrangement joins TRBV29-1 to TRBJ2-5; maybe TRBD2 (5 bases). CDR3 length: 13 residues. In germline, CDR1 is SQVTM, CDR2 ANQGSEA. V shed 5 bases and J shed 2 bases, with 12 bases lying between them. The CDR3 loop is CSVPSGPQETQYF. CDR3 in DNA: TGCAGCGTTCCGAGCGGACCGCAAGAGACCCAGTACTTC.

This chain links TRBV12-3 or TRBV12-4 with TRBJ2-1; D gene ambiguous. The CDR3 sequence is 11 residues long. V dropped 3 bases and J dropped 9 bases, with 6 bases sitting between them. The CDR3: CASSFRFEQFF. The DNA for the CDR3 is TGTGCCAGCAGTTTTCGGTTTGAGCAGTTCTTC.

The chain employs TRBV5-1 and TRBJ2-5; no clear D. This CDR3 comprises 12 residues. Germline CDR1 is SGHRS and CDR2 is YFSETQ. The ends were cut back, 0 bases at V and 5 bases at J, with 5 bases in the middle. Here the CDR3 DNA reads TGCGCCAGCAGCTTGGATCCCGAGACCCAGTACTTC. Its protein is CASSLDPETQYF.

The rearrangement links TRBV7-6 to TRBJ2-3; no clear D gene. V was cut by 0 bases and J by 6 bases, with 7 bases left in between. CDR1 SGHVS and CDR2 FNYEAQ come from the germline V gene. CDR3 length equals 13 residues. The CDR3 DNA sequence: TGTGCCAGCAGCTTAGCGGTTCGGGATACGCAGTATTTT. Translating it yields CASSLAVRDTQYF.

The chain has TRBV6-1 and TRBJ1-2, with D possibly matching TRBD1 (5 bases). CDR3 length equals 15 residues. Germline CDR1 is MNHNS and CDR2 is SASEGT. Trimming removed 6 bases from V and 8 bases from J, with 22 bases in between. The CDR3 DNA sequence: TGTGCCAGCAGCAAAGGTTGGCAGGGCGGGAGCGGCTACACCTTC. Its protein is CASSKGWQGGSGYTF.

In its sample, this clonotype was seen many times. One junction end disagrees with the germline gene, perhaps due to a read error. The V call is TRBV2, the J call TRBJ2-5; no definite D call. This CDR3 is 11 amino acids long. CDR1 SNHLY and CDR2 FYNNEI come from the germline V gene. This CDR3 reads CASREVETQYF. The CDR3 DNA is TGTGCCAGCAGAGAAGTCGAGACCCAGTACTTC.